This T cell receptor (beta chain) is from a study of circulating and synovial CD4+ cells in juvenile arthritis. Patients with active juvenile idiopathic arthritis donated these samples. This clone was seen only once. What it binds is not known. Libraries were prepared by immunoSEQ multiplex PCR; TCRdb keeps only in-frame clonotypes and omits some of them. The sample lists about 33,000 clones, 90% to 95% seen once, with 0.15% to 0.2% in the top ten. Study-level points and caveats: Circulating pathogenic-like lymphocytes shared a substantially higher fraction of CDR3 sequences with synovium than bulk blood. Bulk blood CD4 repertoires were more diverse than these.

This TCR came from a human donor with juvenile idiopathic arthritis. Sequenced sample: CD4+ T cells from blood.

Here the CDR3 DNA reads TGTGCCAGCAGCTTGCTCTTGGGAGGAGGGGATAACACTGAAGCTTTCTTT. It is translated as CASSLLLGGGDNTEAFF. V usage is TRBV5-6 and J usage is TRBJ1-1, with D possibly being TRBD1 (5 bases). V was shortened by 1 base and J by 2 bases, with 18 bases between the two germline ends. Germline lookup yields CDR1 SGHDT and CDR2 YYEEEE. The CDR3 covers 17 residues.